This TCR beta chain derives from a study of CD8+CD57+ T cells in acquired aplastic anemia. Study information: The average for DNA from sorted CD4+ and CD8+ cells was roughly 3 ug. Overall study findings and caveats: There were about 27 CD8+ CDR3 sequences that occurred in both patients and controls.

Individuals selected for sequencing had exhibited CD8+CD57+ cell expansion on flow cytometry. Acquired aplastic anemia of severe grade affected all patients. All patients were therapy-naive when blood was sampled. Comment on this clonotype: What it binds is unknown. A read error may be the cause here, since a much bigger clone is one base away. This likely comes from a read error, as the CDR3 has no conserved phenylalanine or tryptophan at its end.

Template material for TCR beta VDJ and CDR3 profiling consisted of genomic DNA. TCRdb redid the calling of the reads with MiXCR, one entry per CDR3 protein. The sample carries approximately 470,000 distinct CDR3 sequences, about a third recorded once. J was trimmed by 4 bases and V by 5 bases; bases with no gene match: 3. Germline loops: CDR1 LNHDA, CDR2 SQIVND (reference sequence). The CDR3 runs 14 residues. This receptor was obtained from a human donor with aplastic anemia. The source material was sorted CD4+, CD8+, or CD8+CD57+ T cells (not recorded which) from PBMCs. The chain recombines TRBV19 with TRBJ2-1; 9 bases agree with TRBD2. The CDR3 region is CASSDSGRYNEQFL. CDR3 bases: TGTGCCAGTAGTGACAGCGGGAGGTACAATGAGCAGTTCCTC.